This note documents a single TCR beta chain sequence. Its antigen is undetermined. The entry originates in a study of memory CD4+ T cells and cytomegalovirus serostatus. Study overall: Donors were healthy Belgian adults, 10 or so CMV seropositive and around 24 seronegative. Whole-study findings and limits: Of more than 150 reported CMV TCRbeta sequences, some 67 were found in memory CD4+ repertoires.

The table came from immunoSEQ multiplex PCR; TCRdb's copy has only in-frame clones and leaves some out. The sample has around 99,000 clones, roughly 80% seen once. Germline values: CDR1 SEHNR, CDR2 FQNEAQ (reference sequence). Trimming pared 4 bases from V and 4 bases from J, leaving 20 bases between. CDR3 size: 17 residues. Single viable CD3+CD4+CD8-CD45RO+ cells were sorted as the memory CD4+ T cells. The J gene is TRBJ2-1, the V gene TRBV7-9; tentative D call: TRBD1 (6 bases). The TCR sequence derives from an adult in good health and CMV-seropositive. Sequencing was performed on memory CD4+ T cells from blood. CDR3 sequence (DNA): TGTGCCAGCAGCTCCGATATGGGCAGGGGCGGATACAATGAGCAGTTCTTC. This encodes CASSSDMGRGGYNEQFF.